One sample yielded the 5 T cell receptor beta chains listed below, sequenced in a study of T cell responses to AZD1222 COVID-19 vaccine. The method was immunoSEQ multiplex PCR; TCRdb's version includes in-frame clones alone and lacks a portion of them. The sample shows 50,000 to 70,000 clones, 85% of them seen only once. The specimen was peripheral blood, collected on day 0 of MenACWY control vaccination. The receptors derive from an adult in good health.

This clone was observed once. The chain carries TRBV7-9 and TRBJ1-2; TRBD1 agrees at 7 bases. This CDR3 has 15 residues. With V trimmed by 4 bases and J by 7 bases, 12 bases remained unmatched. Germline CDR1 reads SEHNR; CDR2 reads FQNEAQ (reference sequence). CDR3 nucleotide sequence: TGTGCCAGCAGCTCATCGGGACAGCTCTCGGGTGGCTACACCTTC. This sequence encodes CASSSSGQLSGGYTF.

The V call is TRBV6-6, the J call TRBJ2-1, with 10 bases identical to TRBD2. The CDR3 loop spans 15 amino acids. Germline CDR1 is MNHNY and CDR2 is SVGAGI (reference sequence). V lost 7 bases and J lost 4; bases outside the gene matches: 7. This CDR3 reads CASIPSGREYNEQFF. The CDR3 coding sequence is TGTGCCAGCATCCCTAGCGGGAGAGAGTACAATGAGCAGTTCTTC.

V usage is TRBV11-3 and J usage is TRBJ2-1; TRBD1 aligns across 7 bases. This CDR3 spans 15 amino acids. J was trimmed by 8 bases and V by 5 bases; bases with no gene match: 12. Germline V gene lookup returns CDR1 SGHNT and CDR2 YENEEA. The CDR3 nucleotides read TGTGCCAGCAGCAGGAGGACAGGTTTGGTGGATGAGCAGTTCTTC. Protein: CASSRRTGLVDEQFF.

This clone was counted a few times. The genes are TRBV4-1 and TRBJ2-7; D is uncertain. V lost 1 base and J lost 3, with 10 bases in between. The CDR3 is 14 amino acids. The germline V gene encodes CDR1 MGHRA and CDR2 YSYEKL. The CDR3 DNA follows: TGCGCCAGCAGCCAAGTGCAGCGTAGCTACGAGCAGTACTTC. It is translated as CASSQVQRSYEQYF.

This clone was seen once. The genes are TRBV5-1 and TRBJ1-5; tentatively, D is TRBD1 (6 bases). Trimming took off 3 bases at V and 5 bases at J, with 12 bases between the two ends. The CDR3 covers 14 residues. The germline gives CDR1 SGHRS, CDR2 YFSETQ. The CDR3: CASSSRDTYQPQHF. The CDR3 nucleotides are TGCGCCAGCAGCTCCCGGGACACCTATCAGCCCCAGCATTTT. Looking up the rest from reference TRBV5-1 and TRBJ1-5 gives the full variable domain: KAGVTQTPRYLIKTRGQQVTLSCSPISGHRSVSWYQQTPGQGLQFLFEYFSETQRNKGNFPGRFSGRQFSNSRSEMNVSTLELGDSALYLCASSSRDTYQPQHFGDGTRLSIL.